The clone carrying this TCR beta chain has at least ten counts. The antigen is undetermined. From the 5' RACE reads, TCRdb called clonotypes with MiXCR, one entry per CDR3 protein. Here the sample spans more than 150,000 distinct CDR3 sequences, roughly 13% being singletons. This specimen belongs to a study of CD8 T cells in ankylosing spondylitis. Study results and limitations: Ankylosing spondylitis blood seemed to carry a telltale TCR beta motif made of about 8 highly homologous variants. Existing reports had already noted some motif variants in reactive arthritis synovial fluid and blood. The study looked at matched synovial fluid samples from ankylosing spondylitis patients. Disease-linked clones were reported to be significantly enriched there.

Germline lookup yields CDR1 SNHLY and CDR2 FYNNEI. J gave up 0 bases and V 7 bases, and 2 bases lay outside the gene matches. CDR3 length: 17 amino acids. The TCR sequence derives from a male donor with ankylosing spondylitis or in good health (not recorded which). Sequencing was carried out using blood, either unsorted or a sorted T cell fraction (not recorded which). This chain links TRBV2 with TRBJ2-2; TRBD2 matches 16 bases. The CDR3 bases are TGTGCCAGCACCGGGACTAGCGGGAGGGCGAACACCGGGGAGCTGTTTTTT. It codes for CASTGTSGRANTGELFF.